A selection of T cell receptor beta chains follows, all from one sample in a study of persistence of HIV-infected CD4 T cells. The antigens for these receptors are not known. Sequencing was performed with immunoSEQ multiplex PCR; in TCRdb, only in-frame clones are kept and a portion is missing. The data contain about 43,000 clones, roughly nine tenths of them singletons. Specimen: CD4+ T cells sorted from PBMCs after approximately 19-hour stimulation, collected from a patient who received antiretroviral therapy. The receptor source for this set is an adult man with HIV who was CMV-seropositive. CDR3s leave out the opening cysteine and the closing phenylalanine or tryptophan. D genes are given only for firm matches.

v_call	d_call	cdr3_aa
TRBV28	TRBD1	ASSPSGTGITSTDTQY
TRBV7-6	.	ASSLVARATNSPLH
TRBV6-6	.	ASSPKQGRRNGGELF
TRBV3-1/TRBV3-2	.	ASSLGQLSYEQY
TRBV4-1	.	ASSPDRSPGTGELF
TRBV6-2/TRBV6-3	TRBD1	ASSLQGDQYGYT
TRBV19	.	ASSFLRGSGNTIY
TRBV19	TRBD1	AISDSTGGRQGKAF
TRBV24-1	.	ATSDFTWSSTSTDTQY
TRBV10-1	.	ASSVEGGTEAF
TRBV7-9	TRBD1	ASSLSQGSTEAF
TRBV3-1/TRBV3-2	.	ASSQEAGAEAF
TRBV18	.	ASSPSPELYGYT
TRBV5-5	.	ASSLTTGNTEAF
TRBV15	.	ATSIRPNTGELF
TRBV10-2	TRBD1	ASSESTVTGSTEAF
TRBV9	TRBD2	ASSVEAGGPGELF
TRBV27	.	ASSFRWDQPQH
TRBV7-2	.	ASSIGGALGYT
TRBV7-9	TRBD2	ASSLTSGGAGEQF
TRBV6-2/TRBV6-3	.	ASSPHNEQF
TRBV9	.	ASSVVPHNTEAF
TRBV19	TRBD2	ASSMVAGGSATGELF
TRBV6-4	TRBD1	ASSDQGQGGNEQF
TRBV6-5	TRBD1	AILQGERAEAF
TRBV18	TRBD1	ASSPDRTKNIQY
TRBV29-1	.	SVAHREGAEAF
TRBV2	TRBD2	ASMRGLAGLGDTQY
TRBV2	.	ASSPNYEQY
TRBV14	.	ASSLSTGYRTEAF
TRBV5-1	.	ASSIGDYEQY
TRBV28	.	ASSSPQGPRDEQY
TRBV5-1	TRBD1	ASIPGQGTDTQY
TRBV9	.	ASSVDRVDEAF
TRBV2	.	ASSGEGVSNSPLH
TRBV5-6	.	ASSLRGLYGYT
TRBV6-1	.	ASSEVRGQPQH
TRBV7-8	.	ASSLEGRANYGYT
TRBV6-2/TRBV6-3	.	ASSYSKLSGIVNEKLF
TRBV11-3	.	ASSRDPAPTDTQY
TRBV7-8	TRBD1	ASSRDRGGYGYT
TRBV20-1	.	SASTQGHNEQF
TRBV2	TRBD1	ASRPWGQGSGYT
TRBV14	.	ASSQVGGPMNTEAF